This T cell receptor (beta chain) was obtained from a study of shared clonotypes between healthy human individuals. On this clone itself: Its antigen remains unknown.

Study outcomes and limitations: Shared across a few donors were 4% to 5% of the naive CD4 clonotypes. Generally, naive subsets came out with larger estimated richness than memory subsets.

Original data processing: Junction-only immunoSEQ sequences carried no quality scores, so filtering differed. The protocol was immunoSEQ multiplex PCR, while the TCRdb copy is restricted to in-frame clones and leaves out a portion. V, J and clone size derive from that table, while D and trimming were established from the DNA sequence. Of about 300,000 clones listed, less than 85% are singletons. The receptor comes from a man aged 25-40 years in good health. Sequenced: memory CD4+ T cells sorted from blood. The subset was: CD45RA-negative fraction.

The CDR3 here is CASSQPGTGRGYTF. In DNA form, the CDR3 reads TGTGCCAGCAGCCAACCGGGGACAGGTCGCGGCTACACCTTC. V and J are TRBV14 and TRBJ1-2, with TRBD1 identical over 8 bases. The trim removed 2 bases at V and 8 bases at J, leaving 7 bases unmatched. The CDR3 extends over 14 amino acids. CDR1 SGHDN and CDR2 FVKESK come from the germline V gene. Based on the CDR3 plus reference TRBV14 and TRBJ1-2, the full variable domain is EAGVTQFPSHSVIEKGQTVTLRCDPISGHDNLYWYRRVMGKEIKFLLHFVKESKQDESGMPNNRFLAERTGGTYSTLKVQPAELEDSGVYFCASSQPGTGRGYTFGSGTRLTVV.